This T cell receptor beta chain was sequenced during a study of long-term antiretroviral therapy in people with HIV. Overall study findings and caveats: When set beside controls, HIV repertoires had CDR3 length ranges that were narrower.

Treatment locations for all participants with HIV were in the United States. Version v3.0 of the immunoSEQ assay ran at survey level. TCRdb keeps only in-frame clones here, not all; method: immunoSEQ multiplex PCR. The sample contains 20,000 to 25,000 clones, under 90% of which appear only once. Trimming removed 7 bases from V and 2 bases from J, with 15 bases in between. CDR1 SGHVS and CDR2 FQNEAQ come from the germline V gene. This CDR3 is 15 amino acids long. Concerning this clone itself: Its antigen is currently unknown.

This sequence was found in a woman aged 50 to 60 with HIV. The material sequenced was unsorted PBMCs, taken 1.9 years after starting antiretroviral therapy. The chain uses TRBV7-8 and TRBJ1-5; possibly TRBD1 for D (6 bases). The CDR3 spells CASTARRQGNQPQHF. The CDR3 bases are TGTGCCAGCACTGCCCGCAGACAGGGCAATCAGCCCCAGCATTTT. Based on the CDR3 plus reference TRBV7-8 and TRBJ1-5, the full variable domain is GAGVSQSPRYKVAKRGQDVALRCDPISGHVSLFWYQQALGQGPEFLTYFQNEAQLDKSGLPSDRFFAERPEGSVSTLKIQRTQQEDSAVYLCASTARRQGNQPQHFGDGTRLSIL.